What follows describes a single T cell receptor (beta chain). No antigen is known for it. The data are from a study of blood T cells in healthy people across ages. This CDR3 contains 12 residues. Germline CDR1 and CDR2: SGHTA and FQGNSA. It was with a sample-barcoded 5' primer and a J-beta primer mix that a second PCR of roughly 7 to 12 cycles was run. Each CDR3 protein gets one entry after TCRdb re-called the 5' RACE reads with MiXCR. Seen here are about 680,000 distinct CDR3 sequences, around 49% observed once, and the top ten hold around a third. In each sample, at least 7 million PBMCs were isolated. General observations from the study: Unsorted PBMCs prevented conclusive naive versus antigen-experienced comparison. Long-lived donors carried more naive CD4+ cells and greater diversity than aged donors.

The genes are TRBV7-2 and TRBJ2-5; D remains unclear. The end of the DNA aligns better with TRBJ2-7, so the J call may be wrong. The sequencing input was blood. This TCR was recovered from an older woman in good health. The chain's CDR3 is CASSSVACEQYF. DNA of the CDR3: TGTGCCAGCAGCTCTGTGGCCTGCGAGCAGTACTTC.